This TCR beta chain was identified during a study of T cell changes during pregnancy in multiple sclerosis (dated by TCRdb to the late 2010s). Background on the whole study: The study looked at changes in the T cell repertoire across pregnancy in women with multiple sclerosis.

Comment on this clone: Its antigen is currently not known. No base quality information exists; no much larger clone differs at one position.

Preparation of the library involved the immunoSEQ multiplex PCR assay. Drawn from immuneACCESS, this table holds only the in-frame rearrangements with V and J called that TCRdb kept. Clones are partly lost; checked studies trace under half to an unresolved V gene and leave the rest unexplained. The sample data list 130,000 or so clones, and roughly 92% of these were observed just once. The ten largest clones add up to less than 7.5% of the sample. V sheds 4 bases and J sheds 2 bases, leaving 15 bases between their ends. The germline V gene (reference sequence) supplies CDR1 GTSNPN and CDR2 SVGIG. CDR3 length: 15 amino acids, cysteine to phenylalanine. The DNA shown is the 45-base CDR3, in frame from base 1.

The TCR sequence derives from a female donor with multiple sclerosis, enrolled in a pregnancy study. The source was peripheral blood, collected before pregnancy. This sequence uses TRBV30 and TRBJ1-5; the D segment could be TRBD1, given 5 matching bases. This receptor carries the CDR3 CAWKARRGGNQPQHF. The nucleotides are TGTGCCTGGAAGGCTCGGAGGGGAGGCAATCAGCCCCAGCATTTT.